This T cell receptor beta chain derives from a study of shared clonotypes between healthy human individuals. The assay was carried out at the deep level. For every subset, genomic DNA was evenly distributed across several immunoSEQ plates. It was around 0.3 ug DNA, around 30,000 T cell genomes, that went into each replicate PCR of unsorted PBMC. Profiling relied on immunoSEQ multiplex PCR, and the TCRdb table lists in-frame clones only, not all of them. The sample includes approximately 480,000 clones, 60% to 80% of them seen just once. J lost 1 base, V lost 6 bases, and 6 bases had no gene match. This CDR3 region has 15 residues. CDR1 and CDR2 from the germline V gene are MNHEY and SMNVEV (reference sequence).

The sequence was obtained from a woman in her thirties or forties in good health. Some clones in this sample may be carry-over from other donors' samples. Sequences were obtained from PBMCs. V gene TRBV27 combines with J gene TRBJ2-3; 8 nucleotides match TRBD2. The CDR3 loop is CASSLSGMGTDTQYF. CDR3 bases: TGTGCCAGCAGCCTTAGCGGGATGGGCACAGATACGCAGTATTTT.